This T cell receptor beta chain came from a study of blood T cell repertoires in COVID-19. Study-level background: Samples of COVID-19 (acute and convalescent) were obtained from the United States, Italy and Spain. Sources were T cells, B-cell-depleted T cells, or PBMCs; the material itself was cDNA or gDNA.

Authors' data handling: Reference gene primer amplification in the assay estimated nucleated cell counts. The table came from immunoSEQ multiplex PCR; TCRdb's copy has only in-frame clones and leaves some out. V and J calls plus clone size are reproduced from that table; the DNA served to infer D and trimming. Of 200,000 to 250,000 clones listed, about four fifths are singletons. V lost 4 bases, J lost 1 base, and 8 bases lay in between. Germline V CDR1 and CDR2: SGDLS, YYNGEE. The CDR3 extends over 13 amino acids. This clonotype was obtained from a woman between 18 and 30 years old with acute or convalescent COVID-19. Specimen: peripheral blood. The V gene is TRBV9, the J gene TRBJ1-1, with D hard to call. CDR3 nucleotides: TGTGCCAGCAGCCTGTCAGGGAACACTGAAGCTTTCTTT. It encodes CASSLSGNTEAFF.